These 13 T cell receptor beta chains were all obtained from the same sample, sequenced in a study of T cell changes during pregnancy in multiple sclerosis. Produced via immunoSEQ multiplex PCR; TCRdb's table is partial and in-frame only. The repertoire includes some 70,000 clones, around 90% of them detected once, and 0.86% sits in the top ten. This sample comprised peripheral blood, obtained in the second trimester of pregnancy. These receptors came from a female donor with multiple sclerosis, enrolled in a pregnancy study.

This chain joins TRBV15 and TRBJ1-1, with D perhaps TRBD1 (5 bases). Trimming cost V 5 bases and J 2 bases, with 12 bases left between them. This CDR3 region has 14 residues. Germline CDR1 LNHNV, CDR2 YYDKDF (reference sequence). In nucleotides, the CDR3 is TGTGCCACCAGCGCCCGAAGGGGTAACACTGAAGCTTTCTTT. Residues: CATSARRGNTEAFF.

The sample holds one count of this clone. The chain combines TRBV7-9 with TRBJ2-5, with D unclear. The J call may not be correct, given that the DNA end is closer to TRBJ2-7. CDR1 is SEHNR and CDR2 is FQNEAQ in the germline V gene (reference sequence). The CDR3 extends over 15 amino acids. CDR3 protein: CASSLGQLYTYEQYF. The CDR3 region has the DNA TGTGCCAGCAGCTTAGGGCAACTATATACCTACGAGCAGTACTTC.

Here the CDR3 reads CASSQVGDNWTGGQPGANVLTF. CDR3 nucleotide sequence: TGTGCCAGCAGCCAAGTAGGGGATAATTGGACAGGGGGACAACCTGGGGCCAACGTCCTGACTTTC. The chain employs TRBV4-2 and TRBJ2-6; the match to TRBD1 covers 10 bases. This CDR3 spans 22 amino acids. Germline V gene sequence: CDR1 LGHNA, CDR2 YNFKEQ. V was clipped by 1 base and J by 2 bases; unmatched bases: 17.

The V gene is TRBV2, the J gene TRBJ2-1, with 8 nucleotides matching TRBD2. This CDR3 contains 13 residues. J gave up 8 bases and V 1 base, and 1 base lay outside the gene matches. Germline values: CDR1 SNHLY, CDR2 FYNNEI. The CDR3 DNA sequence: TGTGCCAGCAGTGAAGAGCGGGGGCATGAGCAGTTCTTC. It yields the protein CASSEERGHEQFF.

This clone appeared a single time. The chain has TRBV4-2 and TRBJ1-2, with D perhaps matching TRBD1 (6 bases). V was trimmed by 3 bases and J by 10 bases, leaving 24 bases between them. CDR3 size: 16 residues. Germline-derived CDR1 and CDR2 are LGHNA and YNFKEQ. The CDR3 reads CASSHGEGGLEADYTF. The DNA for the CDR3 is TGTGCCAGCAGCCACGGGGAGGGGGGTCTAGAGGCTGACTACACCTTC.

The CDR3 is CASSPYDYNSPLHF. The CDR3 bases are TGTGCCAGCAGCCCCTATGACTATAATTCACCCCTCCACTTT. The V call is TRBV7-8, the J call TRBJ1-6; no reliable D call. Germline values: CDR1 SGHVS, CDR2 FQNEAQ. The V end was cut by 5 bases, the J end by 3 bases, with 8 bases between. This CDR3 is 14 amino acids long.

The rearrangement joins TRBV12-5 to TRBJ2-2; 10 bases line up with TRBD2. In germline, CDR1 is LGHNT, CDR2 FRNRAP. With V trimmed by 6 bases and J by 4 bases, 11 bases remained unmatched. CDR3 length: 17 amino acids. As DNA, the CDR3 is TGTGCTAGTGGCACCACCAGCGGGGGGGCCTTCACCGGGGAGCTGTTTTTT. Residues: CASGTTSGGAFTGELFF.

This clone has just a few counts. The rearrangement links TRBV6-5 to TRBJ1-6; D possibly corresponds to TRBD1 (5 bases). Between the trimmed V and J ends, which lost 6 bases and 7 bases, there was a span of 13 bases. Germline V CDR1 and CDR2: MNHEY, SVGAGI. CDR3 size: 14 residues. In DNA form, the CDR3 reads TGTGCCAGCAGCGCGGGACGGAGGAATTCACCCCTCCACTTT. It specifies CASSAGRRNSPLHF.

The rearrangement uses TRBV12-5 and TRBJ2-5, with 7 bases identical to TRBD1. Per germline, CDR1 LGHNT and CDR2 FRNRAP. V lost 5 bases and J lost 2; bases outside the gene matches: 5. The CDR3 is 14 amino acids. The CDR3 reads CASGPGTAQETQYF. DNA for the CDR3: TGTGCTAGTGGTCCTGGGACAGCTCAAGAGACCCAGTACTTC.

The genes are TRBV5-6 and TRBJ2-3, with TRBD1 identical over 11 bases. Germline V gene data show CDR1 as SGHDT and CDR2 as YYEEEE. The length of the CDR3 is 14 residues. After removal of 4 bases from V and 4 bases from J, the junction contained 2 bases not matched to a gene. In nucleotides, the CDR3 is TGTGCCAGCAGCCCGGACAGGGGGCCAGATACGCAGTATTTT. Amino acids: CASSPDRGPDTQYF.

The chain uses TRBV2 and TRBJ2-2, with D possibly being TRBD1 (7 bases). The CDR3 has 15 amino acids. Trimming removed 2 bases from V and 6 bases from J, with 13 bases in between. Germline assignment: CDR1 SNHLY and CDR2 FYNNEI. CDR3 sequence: CASSESGGSAGELFF. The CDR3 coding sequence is TGTGCCAGCAGTGAATCAGGGGGGAGTGCCGGGGAGCTGTTTTTT.

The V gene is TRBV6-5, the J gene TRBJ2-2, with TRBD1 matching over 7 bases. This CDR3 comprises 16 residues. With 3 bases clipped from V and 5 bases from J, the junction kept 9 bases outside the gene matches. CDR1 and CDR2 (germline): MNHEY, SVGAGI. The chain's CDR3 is CASSYEGARGTGELFF. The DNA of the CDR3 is TGTGCCAGCAGTTATGAGGGGGCGAGAGGAACCGGGGAGCTGTTTTTT.

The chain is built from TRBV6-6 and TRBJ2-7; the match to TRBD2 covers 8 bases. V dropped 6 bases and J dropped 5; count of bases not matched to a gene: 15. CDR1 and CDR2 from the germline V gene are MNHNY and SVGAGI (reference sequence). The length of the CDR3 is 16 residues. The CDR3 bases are TGTGCCAGCAGCCCACACCAGGGCGGGGGGAGTCACGAGCAGTACTTC. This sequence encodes CASSPHQGGGSHEQYF.